In this sample, the clone carrying this T cell receptor (beta chain) turned up many times. Its cognate antigen is unknown. Being one base from a much bigger clone, this may be a read error. Then a second PCR, running roughly 7 to 11 cycles, was carried out with a sample-barcoded 5' primer and a J-beta primer mix. Each TCR beta cDNA got a 12-nucleotide random molecular identifier. TCRdb independently ran MiXCR on the 5' RACE reads; one entry per CDR3 protein. The data show roughly 2 million distinct CDR3 sequences, around 48% seen once. This sample stems from a study of blood T cells in healthy people across ages. Study-level information: About one barcoded TCR beta cDNA was captured per two T cells. General study points: Both naive CD4+ cell counts and diversity were greater in long-lived donors than in aged donors. The recorded TCR beta diversity per million T cells decreased in a roughly linear manner with age.

Germline CDR1 is SGHTA and CDR2 is FQGNSA. This CDR3 has 11 amino acids. The chain carries TRBV7-2 and TRBJ2-5; D is undetermined. The closer fit of TRBJ2-7 to the DNA end suggests the J call may be wrong. This clonotype originated in a woman aged 35 to 49 in good health. Sequenced input: blood. CDR3 sequence: CASSLTHEQYF. CDR3 in DNA: TGTGCCAGCAGCTTAACCCACGAGCAGTACTTC.